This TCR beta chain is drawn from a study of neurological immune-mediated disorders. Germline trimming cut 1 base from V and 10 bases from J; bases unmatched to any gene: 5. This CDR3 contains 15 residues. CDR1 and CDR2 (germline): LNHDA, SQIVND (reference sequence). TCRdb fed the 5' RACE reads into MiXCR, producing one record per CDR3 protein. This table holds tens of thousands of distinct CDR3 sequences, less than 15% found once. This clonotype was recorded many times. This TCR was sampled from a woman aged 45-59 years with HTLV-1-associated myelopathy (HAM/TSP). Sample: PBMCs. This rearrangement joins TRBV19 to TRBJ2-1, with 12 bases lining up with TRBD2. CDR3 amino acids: CASSIASGGAGEQFF. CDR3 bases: TGTGCCAGTAGTATAGCTAGCGGGGGGGCCGGGGAGCAGTTCTTC.